This T cell receptor beta chain was captured by sequencing in a study of blood T cell repertoires in COVID-19. Assay: immunoSEQ multiplex PCR; the TCRdb copy retains only in-frame clones and omits some. The sample lists some 180,000 clones; 80% to 90% were seen once. Per the germline V gene, CDR1 is LNHDA and CDR2 is SQIVND (reference sequence). J gave up 3 bases and V 4 bases, and 4 bases lay outside the gene matches. The CDR3 sequence is 15 residues long. The receptor comes from a man in his sixties or seventies with active or convalescent COVID-19. The rearrangement joins TRBV19 to TRBJ1-1; TRBD1 matches 11 bases. Sequencing input: peripheral blood. The CDR3 spells CASSTRTGGYTEAFF. The DNA of the CDR3 is TGTGCCAGTAGTACCCGGACAGGGGGCTACACTGAAGCTTTCTTT.